This note documents a single T cell receptor beta chain sequence. Antigen unknown. In the naive CD8 group, cells lacked CD45RO and were positively selected for CCR7, so terminally differentiated effector memory CD45RA+ cells were left out. The CDR3 has 15 amino acids. Germline trimming cut 9 bases from V and 1 base from J; bases unmatched to any gene: 6. CDR1 and CDR2 (germline): SNHLY, FYNNEI. This sample was included in a study of shared clonotypes between healthy human individuals. TCRdb's copy holds only in-frame clones and misses some; the assay was immunoSEQ multiplex PCR. This sample has hundreds of thousands of clones, with 90% to 97% found just once. Whole-study results and caveats: Researchers sampled blood only, noting tissue repertoires likely differ.

This receptor was identified in a woman in her twenties or thirties in good health. Material: naive CD8+ T cells sorted from blood. The chain couples TRBV2 to TRBJ2-6; TRBD1 aligns across 7 bases. This CDR3 is CAREGAVSGANVLTF. CDR3 bases: TGTGCCAGAGAGGGGGCTGTATCTGGGGCCAACGTCCTGACTTTC.